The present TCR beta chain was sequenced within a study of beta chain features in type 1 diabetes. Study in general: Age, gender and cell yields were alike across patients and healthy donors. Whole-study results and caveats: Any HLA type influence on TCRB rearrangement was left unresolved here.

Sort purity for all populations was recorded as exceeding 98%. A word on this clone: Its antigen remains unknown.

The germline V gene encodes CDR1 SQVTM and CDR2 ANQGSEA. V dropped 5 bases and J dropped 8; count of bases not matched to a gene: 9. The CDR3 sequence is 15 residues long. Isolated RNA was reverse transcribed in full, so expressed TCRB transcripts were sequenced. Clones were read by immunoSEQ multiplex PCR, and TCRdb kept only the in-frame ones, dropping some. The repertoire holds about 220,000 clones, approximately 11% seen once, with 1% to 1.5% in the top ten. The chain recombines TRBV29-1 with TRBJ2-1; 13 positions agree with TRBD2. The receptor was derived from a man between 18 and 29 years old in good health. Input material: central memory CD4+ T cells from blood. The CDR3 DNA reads TGCAGCGTTAAGGGACTAGCGGGACGATCTCATGAGCAGTTCTTC. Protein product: CSVKGLAGRSHEQFF.